This T cell receptor beta chain appears in the sequencing data of a study of cytomegalovirus exposure and HLA in healthy donors (dated by TCRdb to 2016 to 2017). For the wider study: According to an earlier analysis of a few hundred of the donors, about 179 million T cells yielded 90 million to 140 million unique TCR beta sequences and 250 to 350 Gb of sequence data. Along with the roughly 610-subject first cohort, a separate validation cohort of more than 90 different subjects was used. Both class I and class II loci were covered by HLA typing, at four-digit resolution. The number of typed donors differed by locus: about 620-630 for A, B, C, DRB1 and DQB1; approximately 520 for DQA1; some 610 for DPA1; and 400 to 480 for DPB1. In a later analysis, previously published TCR beta repertoires from 666 donors were re-analyzed and high-resolution HLA genotyping was added so that TCR occurrence patterns could be studied. In an earlier analysis of more than 550 of the donors, high-throughput TCR beta sequencing was used to judge whether each TCR beta V gene segment behaved as functional or pseudogenic. All discovery cohort repertoires had been generated on a single sequencing platform. Roughly 300 gigabases of sequencing data and roughly 90 million unique TCR sequences were included in an early release covering several hundred HLA-typed donors. The study profiled the T cell repertoires of around 700 subjects by immunosequencing and related them to cytomegalovirus serostatus. The aim of the study was to test whether cataloging public T cell receptors could identify signatures of past pathogen exposure. Several DR-DQ haplotypes were treated as single units for association and clustering because of strong linkage in the cohort. In the later analysis, no new phenotypic data were used to find candidate immune exposures; instead, reliance was placed on TCR beta sequences and their occurrence across donors. The genetic ancestry cluster associated with self-reported Caucasian donors included 81% of the 398 genotyped donors. Among around 400 genotyped donors of the cohort, an average of about 240,000 unique TCR beta nucleotide sequences were sequenced per donor, about a sixth of them non-productive. A later genetic analysis took genome-wide SNP genotypes for about 55% of the roughly 670 donors and used that subset as a discovery cohort. The study combined high-throughput TCR immunosequencing, statistical association of individual TCRs with disease status, and machine learning to predict cytomegalovirus infection status. Donor age, sex, ethnicity and CMV serostatus were compiled together with the repertoire data.

Comments on this clone: There is no known antigen for this receptor. No quality values exist for individual bases; no much larger clone is one base distant.

From cysteine to phenylalanine, the CDR3 is 14 amino acids long. The entry retains the CDR3 DNA only, 42 bases that are in frame from base 1. From a lookup of the germline V gene, CDR1 and CDR2 are SGDLS and YYNGEE. V drops 4 bases and J drops 2 bases, leaving 10 bases in between. The library was made by the immunoSEQ multiplex PCR assay. The multiplex PCR relied on a mix of 60 forward primers for TCR Vbeta segments and 13 reverse primers for TCR Jbeta segments. Amplification of the CDR3 region of rearranged TCR beta genes was performed with a multiplex PCR assay on genomic DNA. On the Illumina HiSeq System, the amplified TCR beta libraries were sequenced as 87-base-pair reads. On the authors' methods: A later analysis tallied some 79 million unique TCR beta chains across the 666 repertoires, and around 10 million of those chains were shared by two or more donors. Raw reads were error-corrected and collapsed into unique sequences by a nearest-neighbor algorithm in which closely related sequences were merged to remove PCR and sequencing errors. To assign V, D and J gene segments, CDR3 sequences were aligned to IMGT reference sequences. For a sequence to be retained, at least a six-nucleotide match to both a V gene segment and a J gene segment was required. Rearrangements were called productive when the CDR3 lacked stop codons and stayed in frame with V and J; all others were non-productive. CDR3 was defined according to IMGT convention as the region running from the second conserved V-encoded cysteine to the conserved J-encoded phenylalanine. In an earlier analysis of around 570 of the donors, sequences lacking an unambiguous match to a single V gene segment were excluded. In an earlier analysis of a few hundred of the donors, V segments were called functional above 56.7% productive rearrangements and were called segregating when the between-donor standard deviation exceeded 5%. A statistical classification framework was built to diagnose cytomegalovirus status from the catalog of TCR beta chain sequences. In a later analysis, V and J genes were assigned by comparing TCR nucleotide sequences against IMGT/GENE-DB human TR gene sequences. A later analysis assigned CDR3 sequences and most-parsimonious VDJ recombination scenarios with the TCRdist pipeline. In a later analysis, each TCR beta chain was defined by its CDR3 amino acid sequence together with its V-gene family, and reads lacking a unique V-gene family were excluded. In a later analysis, around 650 highly shared, low-generation-probability nucleotide sequences were removed to address suspected cross-contamination and a sequencing artifact. A later analysis calculated a clonal expansion index for each public chain from normalized within-repertoire ranks of inferred template counts. In a later analysis, generation probabilities were computed using a VDJ recombination model fitted to out-of-frame rearrangements, and the results were checked against IGoR. In a later analysis, TCR-TCR, TCR-HLA and TCR-CMV co-occurrence was scored with hypergeometric tests, and a repertoire-size bias correction was applied to TCR pairs. A later analysis estimated false discovery rates by permuting HLA or CMV assignments 20 times. In a later analysis, co-occurring TCRs were grouped with DBSCAN, and TCRdist sequence similarity was added when clustering was performed within HLA-allele-positive subsets. Repertoires with fewer than 30,000 or more than 120,000 public chains, plus five repertoires with anomalous nucleotide sharing, were excluded from co-occurrence clustering. The table comes from immuneACCESS by way of TCRdb, which keeps in-frame sequences with V and J called. Part of the clones is missing from these tables; in studies checked, under half for an unresolved V gene and the rest for unknown reasons. The V and J calls and the clone size are those of that table, but D and trimming were determined from the DNA. For this sample there are about 170,000 clones; almost 75% appear just once. Under 5.5% of the sample is in the top ten clones.

The cohort consisted of fewer than 700 healthy bone marrow donors. At the time of sampling, all cohort members were nominally healthy, though unrecorded immune exposures were likely present. The donor tested CMV seropositive and was one of the 289 seropositive cohort members. A peripheral blood sample was provided by each donor, and peripheral blood mononuclear cells were used for TCR beta sequencing. Genomic DNA extraction from the blood cell samples was performed with the Qiagen DNeasy Blood Extraction Kit. What the authors observed across the whole study: Immune exposure information for the cohort was limited to CMV serostatus. In a later analysis, HLA-associated TCR beta chains showed more clonal expansion and lower generation probabilities than non-associated chains that were equally common. Most TCR sequences were observed very rarely across donors, whereas some public TCRs were present in many individuals. In a later analysis, TCR association rates were found to vary across HLA loci, with the most associated TCRs seen for DRB1 alleles and the fewest for HLA-C alleles. In an earlier analysis of fewer than 750 of the donors, most TCR beta V segments were observed in productive rearrangements about 87% or about 30% of the time, broadly matching IMGT annotations. The classifier was reported to diagnose cytomegalovirus status with high specificity and sensitivity in both the original cohort and the validation cohort. In vitro tests confirmed that three of the cytomegalovirus-associated TCR beta chains recognize cytomegalovirus antigens. An association between a missense DCLRE1C variant and V-gene and J-gene trimming of TCR beta chains was found in a later genetic analysis and replicated in an independent cohort. This cohort had only TCR beta chains sequenced, and the lack of alpha or paired-chain data limited which features could be detected. Most CMV-associated TCR beta chains appeared to be HLA-restricted in a later analysis, and the HLA associations seemed to be driven largely by CMV exposure. In a later analysis, around 17,000 TCR beta sequences were associated with specific HLA alleles at a false discovery rate of 0.05. Linkage disequilibrium might explain the correlated functional status among segregating V segments, but an unknown experimental factor could not be ruled out. The earlier analysis of 587 of the donors excluded around 17 rarely observed V segments, including chromosome 9 orphons, because counts were too low. Presence/absence analyses assumed roughly uniform sequencing depth across donors, an assumption that may not hold. A further reported finding was that TCR beta sequences accurately predicted the HLA-A and HLA-B alleles for most subjects in the first cohort. Compared with the approximately 720-donor mean, donors in an Asian-associated ancestry cluster had fewer N-insertions in productive TCRs, according to a later genetic analysis. A cluster of highly shared sequence variants was judged likely to represent a technical artifact of the sequencing pipeline. Strong co-occurrence of HLA alleles, especially DR and DQ, made assigning TCR associations to individual alleles difficult. The study gave a list of around 170 TCR beta chains associated with cytomegalovirus. Because some donors lacked HLA typing at each locus, the association tests relied only on the typed subset. According to a later analysis, parvovirus B19, influenza, CMV and Epstein-Barr virus appeared linked to several top co-occurrence clusters. The authors suggested that the approach could potentially be extended to other disease states and immunological phenotypes. Some IMGT-functional V segments, including TRBV6-2 and TRBV6-3, could not be told apart with the 87-base-pair reads, so those segments were excluded.

The clonotype comes from a woman younger than 35 in good health and CMV-seropositive. The sequence links TRBV9 to TRBJ1-3; the D gene assignment is ambiguous. Material for sequencing was PBMCs. The DNA sequence is given as TGTGCCAGCAGCCCCTATGAAGCTGGAAACACCATATATTTT. Its coded protein is CASSPYEAGNTIYF. Where the CDR3 stops, the reference TRBV9 and TRBJ1-3 genes take over; the full variable domain is DSGVTQTPKHLITATGQRVTLRCSPRSGDLSVYWYQQSLDQGLQFLIQYYNGEERAKGNILERFSAQQFPDLHSELNLSSLELGDSALYFCASSPYEAGNTIYFGEGSWLTVV.